This T cell receptor (beta chain) originates from a study of T cells after yellow fever vaccination. As TCR cDNA was made by 5'RACE template switching, a universal primer site and UMIs were added. TCRdb re-analysed the 5' RACE reads in MiXCR, keeping a single row per CDR3 protein. The sample yields hundreds of thousands of distinct CDR3 sequences, about a fifth seen once. The CDR3 loop spans 13 amino acids. Germline loops: CDR1 SGHTA, CDR2 FQGNSA. Trimming took off 5 bases at V and 6 bases at J, with 10 bases between the two ends. Study-wide results and caveats: Weaker in magnitude, the secondary response showed a faster peak on day 5 versus 15. The presence of abundant clonotypes contaminating from the bulk population was possible in FACS-sorted repertoires.

Comments on this clonotype: Its matching antigen is unknown.

This material consisted of PBMCs, taken around 3 weeks after the first yellow fever vaccination. This TCR was recovered from a man aged 18 to 30 who received the YFV17D yellow fever vaccine. This chain joins TRBV7-2 and TRBJ2-2; D is uncertain. CDR3 in DNA: TGTGCCAGCAGCGTAGTTGTGTCCGGGGAGCTGTTTTTT. Amino acid sequence: CASSVVVSGELFF. The whole variable domain, remainder taken from reference TRBV7-2 and TRBJ2-2, is GAGVSQSPSNKVTEKGKDVELRCDPISGHTALYWYRQSLGQGLEFLIYFQGNSAPDKSGLPSDRFSAERTGGSVSTLTIQRTQQEDSAVYLCASSVVVSGELFFGEGSRLTVL.